This TCR beta chain was captured by sequencing in a study of shared clonotypes between healthy human individuals. This clone occurred once. This table comes from immunoSEQ multiplex PCR, and its TCRdb copy is limited to in-frame clones, with some not included. The sample has around 510,000 clones, approximately 95% seen once. The source of this sequence is a woman aged 25 to 39 in good health. The sequencing input was naive CD4+ T cells sorted from blood. The sample's subset: CD45RA+ positively selected.

The CDR3 region is CAVLSTEAFF. Written as DNA, the CDR3 is TGTGCCGTCCTGAGCACTGAAGCTTTCTTT. The J gene is TRBJ1-1, the V gene TRBV30, with D uncertain. This CDR3 has 10 amino acids. V lost 8 bases and J lost 4, with 8 bases in between. Germline V gives CDR1 GTSNPN, CDR2 SVGIG (reference sequence). The full variable domain, with the rest looked up from reference TRBV30 and TRBJ1-1, is SQTIHQWPATLVQPVGSPLSLECTVEGTSNPNLYWYRQAAGRGLQLLFYSVGIGQISSEVPQNLSASRPQDRQFILSSKKLLLSDSGFYLCAVLSTEAFFGQGTRLTVV.